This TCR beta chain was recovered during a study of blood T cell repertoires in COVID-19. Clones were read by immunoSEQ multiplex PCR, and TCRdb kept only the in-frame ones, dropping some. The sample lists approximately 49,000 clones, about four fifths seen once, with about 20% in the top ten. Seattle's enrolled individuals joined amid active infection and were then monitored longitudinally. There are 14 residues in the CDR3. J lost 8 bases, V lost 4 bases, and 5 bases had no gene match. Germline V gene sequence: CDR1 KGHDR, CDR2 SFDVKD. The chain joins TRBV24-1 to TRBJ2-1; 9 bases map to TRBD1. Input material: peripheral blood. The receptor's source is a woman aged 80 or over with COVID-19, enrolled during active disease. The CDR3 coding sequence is TGTGCCACCAGTGAAGGACAGGGGTTGGATGAGCAGTTCTTC. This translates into CATSEGQGLDEQFF.